The 21 T cell receptor beta chains given below trace back to one sample, sequenced in a study of beta chain features in type 1 diabetes. Whole-study results and caveats: All four CD4+ subsets of Type 1 diabetes patients contained TCRB CDR3s that were moderately but significantly shorter.

The whole isolated RNA underwent reverse transcription, so sequencing captured expressed TCRB transcripts. Sequencing used immunoSEQ multiplex PCR; TCRdb keeps in-frame clones, though not all of them. The top ten clones hold 0.0095% to 0.012% of a sample with 350,000 to 450,000 clones, roughly 12% of them seen once. Their antigens remain unidentified. Input material: naive CD4+ T cells from blood. These receptors originate from a woman between 18 and 30 years old with type 1 diabetes.

This chain connects TRBV4-3 to TRBJ2-3; 7 bases line up with TRBD1. V lost 5 bases, J lost 3 bases, and 5 bases stayed unmatched. This CDR3 spans 14 amino acids. Looked up from germline, CDR1 is LGHNA and CDR2 is YSLEER. CDR3 bases: TGCGCCAGCAGCACCCGACAGGGAACAGATACGCAGTATTTT. This sequence encodes CASSTRQGTDTQYF.

The CDR3 nucleotides read TGTGCCAGCAGCTTAAGGGTAGCGAATGAGCAGTTCTTC. Translated: CASSLRVANEQFF. The chain carries TRBV7-8 and TRBJ2-1; tentatively, D is TRBD2 (5 bases). The CDR3 totals 13 residues. Germline V gives CDR1 SGHVS, CDR2 FQNEAQ. Trimming removed 2 bases at V and 7 bases at J, with 9 bases between.

This chain uses TRBV30 with TRBJ2-5, with D possibly TRBD2 on 5 matching bases. The CDR3 contains 13 residues. V was trimmed by 0 bases and J by 7 bases, leaving 12 bases between them. Germline V gene lookup returns CDR1 GTSNPN and CDR2 SVGIG (reference sequence). The CDR3 here is CAWSVSSGGTQYF. The CDR3 DNA reads as TGTGCCTGGAGTGTATCCAGCGGTGGGACCCAGTACTTC.

V and J are TRBV11-2 and TRBJ2-7; 10 bases fit TRBD2. Germline-derived CDR1 and CDR2 are SGHAT and FQNNGV. CDR3 length equals 17 residues. Trimming removed 2 bases from V and 7 bases from J; junction bases left unmatched: 14. The CDR3 DNA follows: TGTGCCAGCAGCTTATCCTCCGGGACTAGCGTTGTTGGGGAGCAGTACTTC. Amino acid sequence: CASSLSSGTSVVGEQYF.

This clone was recorded a few times. V and J are TRBV18 and TRBJ2-7, with D maybe TRBD1 (5 bases). Germline CDR1 KGHSH, CDR2 LQKENI. The CDR3 consists of 15 residues. Trimming shortened V by 6 bases and J by 0 bases, and 15 bases separated the two germline ends. The CDR3 DNA follows: TGTGCCAGCTCGCACAGCCAGGGCAGCTCCTACGAGCAGTACTTC. Amino acids: CASSHSQGSSYEQYF.

The chain is built from TRBV28 and TRBJ2-1; tentative D call: TRBD2 (6 bases). The CDR3 runs 14 residues. The germline V and J ends were trimmed by 3 bases and 10 bases, with 16 bases remaining between them. Germline lookup yields CDR1 MDHEN and CDR2 SYDVKM. The CDR3 nucleotides read TGTGCCAGCAGTTTCCCCCCTAATAGCGGAGAGCAGTTCTTC. As protein: CASSFPPNSGEQFF.

This clone was found a few times. J is TRBJ2-5 and V is TRBV19; 8 bases are shared with TRBD1. The CDR3 contains 15 residues. V lost 2 bases to trimming and J lost 4 bases; unmatched junction nucleotides: 6. Germline V gene data show CDR1 as LNHDA and CDR2 as SQIVND (reference sequence). CDR3 nucleotides: TGTGCCAGTAGTATATCGGACAGGGTCCCAGAGACCCAGTACTTC. Translation: CASSISDRVPETQYF.

This clone was counted only a few times. The chain links TRBV7-9 to TRBJ2-1; 10 bases are a match to TRBD1. This CDR3 has 14 residues. Looked up from germline, CDR1 is SEHNR and CDR2 is FQNEAQ (reference sequence). V trimming: 4 bases; J trimming: 9 bases; junction bases outside the gene matches: 6. The CDR3 spells CASSYAGQGFEQFF. As DNA, the CDR3 is TGTGCCAGCAGCTACGCGGGACAGGGGTTTGAGCAGTTCTTC.

J is TRBJ2-2 and V is TRBV27, with a tentative D call TRBD2 (5 bases). The germline CDR1 and CDR2 sequences are MNHEY and SMNVEV (reference sequence). The V and J ends lost 5 bases and 2 bases respectively, with 15 bases between them. The CDR3 runs 16 residues. CDR3 protein: CASSPRRLSNTGELFF. CDR3 bases: TGTGCCAGCAGTCCTCGCCGACTATCAAACACCGGGGAGCTGTTTTTT.

This clone has more than one count but fewer than ten. The CDR3 bases are TGTGCCAGCAGCGCGACTAGCGGGAACACCGGGGAGCTGTTTTTT. This translates into CASSATSGNTGELFF. The chain recombines TRBV9 with TRBJ2-2; 9 bases map to TRBD2. The CDR3 has 15 amino acids. The V segment lost 3 bases and the J segment 1 base; nucleotides outside the gene matches: 1. Germline V gives CDR1 SGDLS, CDR2 YYNGEE.

The chain is built from TRBV27 and TRBJ1-2, with D possibly matching TRBD1 (5 bases). The CDR3 runs 13 residues. V was shortened by 5 bases and J by 4 bases, with 11 bases between the two germline ends. CDR1 and CDR2 (germline): MNHEY, SMNVEV (reference sequence). CDR3 in amino acids: CASSGANRYGYTF. In DNA, the CDR3 is TGTGCCAGCAGTGGGGCGAACCGCTATGGCTACACCTTC.

This clone was recorded a few times. The rearrangement uses TRBV5-4 and TRBJ1-2; no clear D. Trimming pared 0 bases from V and 4 bases from J, leaving 13 bases between. The CDR3 loop spans 15 amino acids. Germline V gene data show CDR1 as SGHNT and CDR2 as YYREEE (reference sequence). The CDR3 DNA reads as TGTGCCAGCAGCTTGGGAGGGCCCACCCTCTATGGCTACACCTTC. It codes for CASSLGGPTLYGYTF.

This chain links TRBV19 with TRBJ2-3; D is unresolved. Trimming took 6 bases from V and 1 from J, leaving 11 bases between them. From germline, CDR1 is LNHDA and CDR2 SQIVND (reference sequence). The CDR3 length is 14 residues. As DNA, the CDR3 is TGTGCCAGTAGCACCATAGTAGGCACAGATACGCAGTATTTT. This translates into CASSTIVGTDTQYF.

The table lists this clone with a few counts. The chain links TRBV11-1 to TRBJ2-3; the match to TRBD2 covers 8 bases. CDR1 is SGHAT, CDR2 FQDESV, per germline (reference sequence). Germline trimming cut 3 bases from V and 2 bases from J; bases unmatched to any gene: 7. The CDR3 spans 16 residues. Here the CDR3 DNA reads TGTGCCAGCAGCTTGTTGGCGGGAGGAATCACAGATACGCAGTATTTT. Translating it yields CASSLLAGGITDTQYF.

The chain carries TRBV7-9 and TRBJ1-1, with 8 bases fitting TRBD1. V was clipped by 2 bases and J by 3 bases; unmatched bases: 8. Germline V lookup: CDR1 SEHNR, CDR2 FQNEAQ (reference sequence). The CDR3 runs 16 residues. DNA of the CDR3: TGTGCCAGCAGCTTATTCCCCCCACAGGGGGACACTGAAGCTTTCTTT. The encoded protein is CASSLFPPQGDTEAFF.

This rearrangement joins TRBV28 to TRBJ1-2; 8 bases are a match to TRBD1. This CDR3 has 14 amino acids. CDR1 is MDHEN, CDR2 SYDVKM, per germline. V trimming: 1 base; J trimming: 6 bases; junction bases outside the gene matches: 4. CDR3 DNA sequence: TGTGCCAGCAGTTTATTGTACAGGGGGGATGGCTACACCTTC. Amino acid sequence: CASSLLYRGDGYTF.

A few counts support this clone. The chain is built from TRBV27 and TRBJ1-2; D uncertain. The CDR3 contains 10 residues. The V end was cut by 10 bases, the J end by 6 bases, with 9 bases between. The V gene's germline CDR1 is MNHEY and CDR2 SMNVEV (reference sequence). The CDR3, as DNA: TGTGCCACCGGGCGGGATGGCTACACCTTC. This codes for CATGRDGYTF.

This clone was observed a single time. V usage is TRBV7-2 and J usage is TRBJ2-1, with unresolved D. The CDR3 has 11 amino acids. Germline V CDR1 and CDR2: SGHTA, FQGNSA. The ends were cut back, 1 base at V and 10 bases at J, with 5 bases in the middle. The CDR3 DNA follows: TGTGCCAGCAGCTTAGTGGGCGAGCAGTTCTTC. It codes for CASSLVGEQFF.

This clone was recorded a few times. The chain has TRBV5-6 and TRBJ2-1; D ambiguous. Germline CDR1 SGHDT, CDR2 YYEEEE. The CDR3 is 11 residues long. The V end was cut by 4 bases, the J end by 5 bases, with 4 bases between. CDR3 nucleotides: TGTGCCAGCAGCCAGGACAATGAGCAGTTCTTC. Amino acids: CASSQDNEQFF.

The chain joins TRBV4-1 to TRBJ2-5; 7 positions match TRBD2. TRBJ2-7 explains the end of the DNA better; the J call may be wrong. The germline gives CDR1 MGHRA, CDR2 YSYEKL. This CDR3 region has 14 residues. CDR3 in amino acids: CASSQGGDSYEQYF. As DNA, the CDR3 is TGCGCCAGCAGCCAGGGAGGGGACTCCTACGAGCAGTACTTC.

The chain combines TRBV5-4 with TRBJ2-1, with 13 bases fitting TRBD2. Germline V gene lookup returns CDR1 SGHNT and CDR2 YYREEE (reference sequence). The CDR3 length is 16 residues. V lost 6 bases, J lost 9 bases, and 12 bases stayed unmatched. CDR3 residues: CASTPGGTSGNSEQFF. The CDR3 nucleotides read TGTGCCAGCACCCCCGGAGGGACTAGCGGGAACAGTGAGCAGTTCTTC.